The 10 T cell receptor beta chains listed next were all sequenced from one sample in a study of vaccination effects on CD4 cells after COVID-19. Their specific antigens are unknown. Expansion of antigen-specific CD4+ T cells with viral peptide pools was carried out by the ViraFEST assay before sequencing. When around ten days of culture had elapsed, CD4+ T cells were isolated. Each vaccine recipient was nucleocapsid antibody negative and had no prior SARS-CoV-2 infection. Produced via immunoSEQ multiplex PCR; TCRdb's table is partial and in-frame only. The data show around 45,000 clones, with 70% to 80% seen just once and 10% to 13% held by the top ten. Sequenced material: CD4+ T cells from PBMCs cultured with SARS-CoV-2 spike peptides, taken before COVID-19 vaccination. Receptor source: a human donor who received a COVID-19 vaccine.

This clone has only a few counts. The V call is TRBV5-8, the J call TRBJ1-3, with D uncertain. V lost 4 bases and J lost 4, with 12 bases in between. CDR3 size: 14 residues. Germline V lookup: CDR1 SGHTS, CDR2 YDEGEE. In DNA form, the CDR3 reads TGTGCCAGCAGCCGAGAAATGAGAGGAAACACCATATATTTT. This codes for CASSREMRGNTIYF.

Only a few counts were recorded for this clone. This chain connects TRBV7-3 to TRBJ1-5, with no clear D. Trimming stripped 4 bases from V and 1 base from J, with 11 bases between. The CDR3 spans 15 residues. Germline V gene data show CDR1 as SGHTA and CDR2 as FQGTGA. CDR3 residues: CASSSPGESNQPQHF. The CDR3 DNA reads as TGTGCCAGCAGCTCCCCGGGAGAAAGCAATCAGCCCCAGCATTTT.

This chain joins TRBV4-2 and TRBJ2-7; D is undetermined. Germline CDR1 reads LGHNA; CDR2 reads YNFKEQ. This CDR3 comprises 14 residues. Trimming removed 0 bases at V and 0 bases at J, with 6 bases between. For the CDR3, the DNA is TGTGCCAGCAGCCAAGAGAAGGACTCCTACGAGCAGTACGTC. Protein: CASSQEKDSYEQYV.

This chain's CDR3 is CASQTGVFQPQHF. The CDR3 DNA is TGTGCCAGTCAAACAGGGGTCTTTCAGCCCCAGCATTTT. This chain joins TRBV2 and TRBJ1-5, with 7 bases fitting TRBD1. Germline CDR1 reads SNHLY; CDR2 reads FYNNEI. With 9 bases clipped from V and 6 bases from J, the junction kept 8 bases outside the gene matches. The CDR3 has 13 amino acids.

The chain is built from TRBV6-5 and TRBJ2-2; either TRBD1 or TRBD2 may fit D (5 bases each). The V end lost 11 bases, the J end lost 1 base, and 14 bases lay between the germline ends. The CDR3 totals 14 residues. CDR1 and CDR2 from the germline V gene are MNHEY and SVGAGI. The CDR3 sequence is CAGGAGRNTGELFF. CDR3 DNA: TGTGCCGGAGGTGCAGGGAGGAACACCGGGGAGCTGTTTTTT.

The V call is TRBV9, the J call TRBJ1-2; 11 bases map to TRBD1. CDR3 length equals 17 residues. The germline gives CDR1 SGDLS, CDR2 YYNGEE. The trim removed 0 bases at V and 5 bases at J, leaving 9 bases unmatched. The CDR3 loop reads CASSVVGQGAGEYGYTF. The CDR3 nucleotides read TGTGCCAGCAGCGTAGTTGGACAGGGGGCAGGAGAGTATGGCTACACCTTC.

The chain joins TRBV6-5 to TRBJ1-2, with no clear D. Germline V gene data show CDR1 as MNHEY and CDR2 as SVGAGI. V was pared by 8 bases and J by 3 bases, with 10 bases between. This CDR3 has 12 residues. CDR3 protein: CASRASYYGYTF. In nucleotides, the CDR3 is TGTGCCAGCCGGGCCTCGTACTATGGCTACACCTTC.

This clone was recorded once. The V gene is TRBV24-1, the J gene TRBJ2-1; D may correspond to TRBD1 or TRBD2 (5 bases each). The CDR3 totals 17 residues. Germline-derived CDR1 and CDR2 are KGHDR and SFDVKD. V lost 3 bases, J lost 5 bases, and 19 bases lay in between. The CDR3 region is CATSDRVLGTANNEQFF. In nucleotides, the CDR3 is TGTGCCACCAGTGATCGGGTTTTAGGGACGGCCAACAATGAGCAGTTCTTC.

The CDR3 sequence is CASRAGRGQYV. In nucleotides, the CDR3 is TGTGCCAGCAGGGCCGGCAGAGGGCAGTACGTC. The chain links TRBV6-5 to TRBJ2-7, with unresolved D. Looked up from germline, CDR1 is MNHEY and CDR2 is SVGAGI. The ends were cut back, 6 bases at V and 9 bases at J, with 12 bases in the middle. This CDR3 has 11 amino acids.

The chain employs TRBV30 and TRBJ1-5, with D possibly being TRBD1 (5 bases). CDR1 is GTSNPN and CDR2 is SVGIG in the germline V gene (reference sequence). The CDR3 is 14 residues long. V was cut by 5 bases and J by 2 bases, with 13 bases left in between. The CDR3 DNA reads TGTGCCTGGCCCCGAGCGACAGGCAATCAGCCCCAGCATTTT. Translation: CAWPRATGNQPQHF.